The 24 T cell receptor delta chains given below trace back to one sample, sequenced in a study of γδ T cells in repeated Plasmodium falciparum infection (dated by TCRdb to about 2021). For bulk TCR repertoire analysis, Vgamma9/Vdelta2+ and Vdelta2-negative gammadelta T cell populations were isolated by flow sorting from peripheral blood mononuclear cells. Library creation used multiplex PCR. TCRdb records Illumina MiSeq as the sequencer. TCRdb reprocessed the public reads with the caller CATT; rows with the same DNA were merged afterwards. The sample profile shows tens of thousands of delta-chain clones; 0.75% to 1% of them were found once. The top ten clonotypes cover 9.6% of the sample. Sample: gamma-delta T cells from blood. These TCRs come from a pool of human donors (malaria-infected and uninfected, not separated).

This clone was observed many times. CDR3 nucleotides: TGTGCCTGTGACACTCTCCACATGACCGATAAACTCATCTTT. This translates into CACDTLHMTDKLIF. The V call is TRDV2, the J call TRDJ1; D ambiguous. The CDR3 is made up of 14 amino acids. Looked up from germline, CDR1 is GEAIGNYY and CDR2 is EKD. Trimming cost V 1 base and J 2 bases, with 10 bases left between them.

This clone was seen only a few times. The mismatch at residue 17 between this DNA's translation and the TCRdb protein of a much larger clone likely reflects a read error; the protein shown is translated from the DNA. The V gene is listed as TRDV1; no J gene was called; whether TRDD3, the table's D call, matches the DNA was not checked. CDR1 is TSWWSYY and CDR2 is QGS in the germline V gene. The CDR3 length is 18 residues. CDR3 coding DNA: TGTGCTCTTGGGGACGCTTTCCTGTCGAGGGATACGGCCGATAAACTCACCTTT. It translates to CALGDAFLSRDTADKLTF.

This clone has just a few counts. TCRdb attributes to this sequence the protein of a much larger clone, which differs from the DNA translation at residue 6; a read error is likely, and the protein displayed is translated from the DNA. This same CDR3 is encoded by further DNA sequences in the sample. The gene calls are TRDV2 and TRDJ1; 11 nucleotides match TRDD3. TCRdb lists no J gene, so it was determined here by aligning the DNA to germline. CDR1 is GEAIGNYY, CDR2 EKD, per germline. The CDR3 runs to 18 residues. Trimming cost V 3 bases and J 0 bases; bases outside gene matches: 11. The CDR3 DNA reads as TGTGCCTGTGACTCCAATCTGGGGGATACCGGGTACACCGATAAACTCATCTTT. Translated: CACDSNLGDTGYTDKLIF.

In the case of this clone: The protein held in TCRdb is that of a much larger clone and does not match this DNA's translation at residue 8, likely because of a read error; the protein shown is translated from the DNA. The V call is TRDV2, the J call TRDJ3; 10 nucleotides agree with TRDD3. The J gene, absent from TCRdb, was called here by matching the DNA to germline. CDR1 is GEAIGNYY, CDR2 EKD, per germline. V lost 2 bases to trimming and J lost 0 bases; unmatched junction nucleotides: 15. The CDR3 sequence is 22 residues long. The CDR3 DNA sequence: TGTGCCTGTGACAGAGAGTTTAGTGGGGGATACCCAAGCTCCTGGGACACCCGACAGATGTTTTTC. Translated, it gives CACDREFSGGYPSSWDTRQMFF.

This clone was counted a few times. The mismatch at residue 15 between this DNA's translation and the TCRdb protein of a much larger clone likely reflects a read error; the protein shown is translated from the DNA. V usage is TRDV2 and J usage is TRDJ1, with TRDD3 matching over 11 bases. Here the J gene was assigned by germline matching of the DNA, as TCRdb has none. The CDR3 is 19 amino acids. Germline CDR1 reads GEAIGNYY; CDR2 reads EKD. The CDR3 DNA reads TGTGCCTGTGACACCCTCGTACTGGGGGATAGGGGAGACACCGGTAAACTCATCTTT. Encoded protein: CACDTLVLGDRGDTGKLIF.

Worth noting for this clone: This may be a read error: a much more frequent sequence differs by one nucleotide. Other DNA sequences in this specimen translate into the identical CDR3. This chain joins TRDV1 and TRDJ1; TRDD3 matches 9 bases. CDR1 and CDR2 (germline): TSWWSYY, QGS. V trimming: 4 bases; J trimming: 1 base; junction bases outside the gene matches: 25. The CDR3 has 22 residues. The CDR3 DNA is TGTGCTCTTGGGGGCGCCCGGCCTCCCCCTTCCCCCAACTGGGGGACCACCGATAAACTCATCTTT. Its translation is CALGGARPPPSPNWGTTDKLIF.

Note on this clone: A far larger clone is one base from this, pointing to a likely read error. Other DNA sequences in this specimen translate into the identical CDR3. The rearrangement uses TRDV1 and TRDJ1; 12 positions match TRDD3. Assignment of the J gene here rests on matching the DNA to germline, because TCRdb gives none. Trimming cost V 5 bases and J 9 bases; bases outside gene matches: 34. This CDR3 has 23 amino acids. The V gene's germline CDR1 is TSWWSYY and CDR2 QGS. The CDR3 loop reads CALGHNQIVGPSSTNWGIQELIF. CDR3 DNA sequence: TGTGCTCTTGGGCATAATCAGATCGTGGGCCCTAGTAGTACGAACTGGGGGATACAGGAACTCATCTTT.

This clone occurred a few times. The translation of this DNA and the TCRdb protein of a much larger clone differ at residue 15, probably owing to a read error; the protein shown here is translated from the DNA. V gene TRDV2 combines with J gene TRDJ1, with D possibly being TRDD2 or TRDD3 (6 bases each). The J gene comes from matching the DNA to germline here; TCRdb lacks it. Trimming left V 0 bases short and J 0 bases short, with 34 bases between. This CDR3 comprises 23 residues. The germline V gene has CDR1 GEAIGNYY and CDR2 EKD. CDR3 sequence (DNA): TGTGCCTGTGACACCGTAAGGCCTTCCGACGACGGTACTGGGAACCAAAACACCGATAAACTCATCTTT. It translates to CACDTVRPSDDGTGNQNTDKLIF.

About this clone: TCRdb attributes to this sequence the protein of a much larger clone, which differs from the DNA translation at residue 13; a read error is likely, and the protein displayed is translated from the DNA. There is no J gene call, but TRDV1 is given as the V gene; TRDD2 is taken as the D call from the table, unchecked against the DNA. The length of the CDR3 is 14 residues. Germline CDR1 reads TSWWSYY; CDR2 reads QGS. The CDR3 sequence is CALGPGLPTDKLTF. CDR3 DNA sequence: TGTGCTCTTGGGCCAGGCCTTCCTACGGATAAACTCACCTTT.

This clone was detected ten times or more. The TCRdb record carries a much larger clone's protein, which differs from this DNA's translation at residue 8; a read error is the likely cause, and the protein listed here is the DNA translation. The chain uses TRDV1 and TRDJ1; 8 bases map to TRDD3. This CDR3 has 18 residues. Trimming took 3 bases from V and 4 from J; bases not matched to a gene: 16. Germline CDR1 is TSWWSYY and CDR2 is QGS. This chain's CDR3 is CALGDHEPGDSGNDKLIF. The CDR3 nucleotides are TGTGCTCTTGGGGACCACGAACCGGGGGATAGTGGAAACGATAAACTCATCTTT.

As to this clone: This may be a read error: a much more frequent sequence differs by one nucleotide. The sample carries other DNA sequences with the same CDR3. This chain links TRDV1 with TRDJ1, with D possibly being TRDD3 (5 bases). Trimming took off 0 bases at V and 4 bases at J, with 33 bases between the two ends. Germline CDR1 is TSWWSYY and CDR2 is QGS. The CDR3 has 22 amino acids. The CDR3 DNA reads TGTGCTCTTGGGGAACTTCGATTCATTTTGCGGGGGCCCCGCCCCACGTGCGATAAACTCATCTTT. As protein: CALGELRFILRGPRPTCDKLIF.

A remark on this clone: The mismatch at residue 6 between this DNA's translation and the TCRdb protein of a much larger clone likely reflects a read error; the protein shown is translated from the DNA. The chain recombines TRDV1 with TRDJ1; 8 bases line up with TRDD3. TCRdb lists no J gene, so it was determined here by aligning the DNA to germline. In germline, CDR1 is TSWWSYY, CDR2 QGS. The CDR3 runs 19 residues. Germline trimming cut 9 bases from V and 0 bases from J; bases unmatched to any gene: 21. CDR3 coding DNA: TGTGCTCTCGCCGCCTCAGCTTCAGCTGGGGGAAGGTACACCGATAAACTCATCTTT. This encodes CALAASASAGGRYTDKLIF.

Worth noting for this clone: One base separates it from a far larger clone, so it is likely a read error. This CDR3 is also generated by other DNA sequences in the sample. The rearrangement uses TRDV1 and TRDJ1; 12 bases map to TRDD3. Here the J gene came from matching the DNA to germline, since TCRdb omits it. This CDR3 has 23 amino acids. Germline assignment: CDR1 TSWWSYY and CDR2 QGS. The CDR3: CALGGGFLTLNWGIPGYTDKLIF. CDR3 bases: TGTGCTCTCGGGGGGGGCTTCCTTACACTTAACTGGGGGATACCCGGGTACACCGATAAACTCATCTTT.

In the case of this clone: This DNA's translation differs at residue 14 from TCRdb's protein, which comes from a much larger clone; a read error is likely, and the protein shown is translated from the DNA. This chain links TRDV1 with TRDJ1; maybe TRDD2 (6 bases). The J gene, not given by TCRdb, was assigned here from a germline match of the nucleotide sequence. Germline CDR1 and CDR2: TSWWSYY and QGS. CDR3 length: 20 amino acids. Trimming took off 2 bases at V and 1 base at J, with 26 bases between the two ends. The CDR3 coding sequence is TGTGCTCTTGGGGAATCCTACGCCCCCTTCGGACTGCTGTGCACCGATAAACTCATCTTT. Translated: CALGESYAPFGLLCTDKLIF.

The table lists this clone with many counts. TCRdb lists the protein of a much larger clone for this DNA, which differs at residue 5, so this is likely a read error; the protein given here is translated from the DNA itself. The V call is TRDV1, the J call TRDJ1; 7 bases align to TRDD2. This CDR3 contains 19 residues. Germline assignment: CDR1 TSWWSYY and CDR2 QGS. The V segment lost 6 bases and the J segment 0 bases; nucleotides outside the gene matches: 19. This CDR3 reads CALGPSFPGHPAHTDKLIF. Here the CDR3 DNA reads TGTGCTCTTGGACCTTCCTTCCCCGGTCATCCCGCCCACACCGATAAACTCATCTTT.

This clone has a handful of counts. TCRdb has a much larger clone's protein, which differs at residue 3 from the translation of this DNA, likely because of a read error; what is shown is the protein translated from the DNA. The rearrangement joins TRDV1 to TRDJ1, with 11 positions matching TRDD3. No J gene was available from TCRdb, and it was assigned here by a germline match of the DNA. The CDR3 loop spans 25 amino acids. Germline values: CDR1 TSWWSYY, CDR2 QGS. The chain's CDR3 is CARGERSIRYPIVGDTFGYTDKLIF. The CDR3 coding sequence is TGTGCTCGTGGGGAACGAAGTATCAGGTACCCCATTGTGGGGGATACGTTCGGGTACACCGATAAACTCATCTTT.

This clone turned up a few times. A far larger clone is only one base removed, so a read error is likely. This sample includes further DNA sequences coding for the same CDR3. This chain connects TRDV1 to TRDJ1; D perhaps matches TRDD3 (5 bases). V was pared by 3 bases and J by 0 bases, with 11 bases between. From germline, CDR1 is TSWWSYY and CDR2 QGS. This CDR3 has 15 amino acids. The CDR3 DNA follows: TGTGCTCTTGGGGAGTTGGGGTTTTACACCGATAAACTCATCTTT. It translates to CALGELGFYTDKLIF.

This clone was detected ten times or more. A single base is all that separates this from a far larger clone, so a read error is likely. Other DNA sequences in this sample translate to the same CDR3. The V gene is TRDV2, the J gene TRDJ1; 7 positions agree with TRDD3. Germline values: CDR1 GEAIGNYY, CDR2 EKD. Trimming cost V 1 base and J 3 bases; bases outside gene matches: 10. The CDR3 contains 16 residues. The CDR3 is CACDTLGARGADKLIF. CDR3 nucleotide sequence: TGTGCCTGTGACACGCTGGGGGCCCGAGGGGCCGATAAACTCATCTTT.

This clone showed up many times. J is TRDJ1 and V is TRDV1, with 7 bases fitting TRDD3. J gave up 0 bases and V 0 bases, and 25 bases lay outside the gene matches. The CDR3 contains 23 residues. CDR1 TSWWSYY and CDR2 QGS come from the germline V gene. CDR3 DNA: TGTGCTCTTGGGGAACTAGTTGGTTCCCCTACCGCGTACTGGGGAAACTACACCGATAAACTCATCTTT. Amino acids: CALGELVGSPTAYWGNYTDKLIF.

This clone showed up just a few times. For this DNA, TCRdb reports the protein of a much larger clone, which diverges at residue 6, most likely from a read error; the protein presented here is translated directly from the DNA. The V gene is TRDV2, the J gene TRDJ1; 10 bases match TRDD3. The J gene comes from matching the DNA to germline here; TCRdb lacks it. From germline, CDR1 is GEAIGNYY and CDR2 EKD. This CDR3 is 18 amino acids long. V trimming: 0 bases; J trimming: 2 bases; junction bases outside the gene matches: 11. The CDR3 sequence is CACDTAGKGDTSTDKLIF. DNA for the CDR3: TGTGCCTGTGACACCGCAGGGAAGGGGGATACGTCGACCGATAAACTCATCTTT.

This clone was seen only a few times. Only one base separates this from a far larger clonotype, so it likely reflects a read error. Other nucleotide sequences from this sample produce the same CDR3. J is TRDJ1 and V is TRDV1; maybe TRDD3 (7 bases). CDR1 is TSWWSYY and CDR2 is QGS in the germline V gene. The CDR3 runs 19 residues. In nucleotides, the CDR3 is TGTGCCCTTGGGAACCTTCCGGGCGGCTGGGGGCAGTACACCGATAAACTCATCTTT. Translating it yields CALGNLPGGWGQYTDKLIF.

This clone was counted between two and nine times. This DNA translates differently at residue 5 from the TCRdb protein, which is that of a much larger clone; a read error is likely, and the protein shown is the DNA's own translation. This chain connects TRDV1 to TRDJ1, with 8 bases aligning to TRDD2. The J gene, not given by TCRdb, was assigned here from a germline match of the nucleotide sequence. The germline CDR1 and CDR2 sequences are TSWWSYY and QGS. With 4 bases clipped from V and 4 bases from J, the junction kept 8 bases outside the gene matches. This CDR3 is built from 15 residues. This CDR3 reads CALGGLPPSYDKLIF. CDR3 coding DNA: TGTGCTCTTGGGGGGCTCCCTCCTTCCTACGATAAACTCATCTTT.

This clone has more than one count but fewer than ten. For this DNA, TCRdb reports the protein of a much larger clone, which diverges at residue 6, most likely from a read error; the protein presented here is translated directly from the DNA. The CDR3 spells CALGEPGGDLGTGNYLSDKLIF. In DNA, the CDR3 is TGTGCTCTTGGGGAACCTGGAGGGGACTTAGGTACTGGGAACTACCTTTCCGATAAACTCATCTTT. J is TRDJ1 and V is TRDV1; D is possibly TRDD3 (6 bases). In the absence of a J gene in TCRdb, the DNA was matched to germline to assign it here. Per germline, CDR1 TSWWSYY and CDR2 QGS. Trimming left V 1 base short and J 3 bases short, with 33 bases between. The CDR3 sequence is 22 residues long.

This clone was observed at least ten times. The protein TCRdb lists belongs to a much larger clone and differs from this DNA's translation at residue 9, which points to a read error; the protein shown is made from the DNA. This rearrangement joins TRDV2 to TRDJ1; D may be TRDD2 (6 bases). With 1 base removed from V and 0 bases from J, the gap between germline ends came to 23 bases. The germline CDR1 and CDR2 sequences are GEAIGNYY and EKD. The CDR3 is 19 residues long. This chain's CDR3 is CACDTGSYAGLLYTDKLIF. The CDR3 region has the DNA TGTGCCTGTGACACGGGATCCTACGCTGGGCTACTTTACACCGATAAACTCATCTTT.